The 14 T cell receptor beta chains listed next were all sequenced from one sample in a study of T cells in severe cutaneous drug reactions. TCR subtype-specific primers in iRepertoire multiplex PCR prepared libraries for bulk and single-cell sequencing. TCRdb re-called the multiplex PCR reads and gives one entry per CDR3 protein, without DNA. This listing includes just over 20,000 distinct CDR3 sequences. The patients sequenced had a carbamazepine-induced Stevens-Johnson syndrome or toxic epidermal necrolysis reaction. The material sequenced was PBMCs. The receptors shown here come from a human donor with toxic epidermal necrolysis, a severe cutaneous drug reaction.

The chain recombines TRBV3-1 with TRBJ2-5; TCRdb lists TRBD2, though no DNA is available to test this call. This CDR3 region has 16 residues. Germline CDR1 LGHDT, CDR2 YNNKEL (reference sequence). The CDR3 sequence: CASSRTLLAGLETQYF.

The chain employs TRBV24-1 and TRBJ2-1. The CDR3 has 13 amino acids. The germline V gene encodes CDR1 KGHDR and CDR2 SFDVKD. This CDR3 is CATSNLLYNEQFF.

The gene calls are TRBV4-3 and TRBJ2-7; lacking DNA, the TRBD2 call made by TCRdb goes unchecked. The germline gives CDR1 LGHNA, CDR2 YSLEER. This CDR3 contains 15 residues. The chain's CDR3 is CASSQDTSGFYEQYF.

The CDR3 loop reads CASSIPPRLDSSYEQYF. The V gene is TRBV19, the J gene TRBJ2-7; with no DNA, the TCRdb D assignment of TRBD2 cannot be verified. This CDR3 comprises 17 residues. Germline CDR1 and CDR2: LNHDA and SQIVND (reference sequence).

This chain connects TRBV18 to TRBJ2-7. There are 13 residues in the CDR3. From germline, CDR1 is KGHSH and CDR2 LQKENI. This chain's CDR3 is CASSPVGAYEQYF.

This sequence joins TRBV19 and TRBJ2-1; with no DNA, the TCRdb D assignment of TRBD1 cannot be verified. Germline CDR1 LNHDA, CDR2 SQIVND (reference sequence). The CDR3 totals 14 residues. CDR3 sequence: CASSLGGLNNEQFF.

The V and J genes are TRBV3-1 and TRBJ1-3. CDR1 and CDR2 (germline): LGHDT, YNNKEL (reference sequence). CDR3 length: 13 residues. CDR3 protein: CASSQGSGNTIYF.

This chain links TRBV7-6 with TRBJ1-2; the D gene TCRdb calls, TRBD1, cannot be checked with no DNA. Germline assignment: CDR1 SGHVS and CDR2 FNYEAQ. This CDR3 is built from 15 residues. The CDR3 spells CATSPTQGIKSGYTF.

Judged by frequency, this clonotype is medium-sized (0.01 to 0.1%). The chain recombines TRBV19 with TRBJ1-1; TCRdb selects TRBD1, and the lack of DNA leaves this call unchecked. Germline V lookup: CDR1 LNHDA, CDR2 SQIVND (reference sequence). This CDR3 contains 14 residues. The CDR3 here is CASRRGQRNTEAFF.

V is TRBV5-5 and J is TRBJ2-1. Per germline, CDR1 SGHKS and CDR2 YYEKEE (reference sequence). The CDR3 totals 15 residues. The CDR3 loop reads CASSLALGRVDEQFF.

The chain employs TRBV28 and TRBJ2-1; TCRdb's D call of TRBD2 is untestable without DNA. The CDR3 loop spans 16 amino acids. Germline assignment: CDR1 MDHEN and CDR2 SYDVKM. CDR3 protein: CASSFRDFWGYNEQFF.

V is TRBV6-5 and J is TRBJ1-2; TCRdb calls TRBD1, which cannot be checked without DNA. There are 14 residues in the CDR3. CDR1 and CDR2 (germline): MNHEY, SVGAGI. This CDR3 reads CASSPKGTGGGYTF.

The rearrangement links TRBV19 to TRBJ2-7; the TRBD2 assignment by TCRdb is unverifiable without DNA. Germline CDR1 LNHDA, CDR2 SQIVND (reference sequence). CDR3 length: 14 residues. Here the CDR3 reads CATLTGVSSYEQYF. The whole variable domain, remainder taken from reference TRBV19 and TRBJ2-7, is DGGITQSPKYLFRKEGQNVTLSCEQNLNHDAMYWYRQDPGQGLRLIYYSQIVNDFQKGDIAEGYSVSREKKESFPLTVTSAQKNPTAFYLCATLTGVSSYEQYFGPGTRLTVT.

The chain links TRBV28 to TRBJ2-7. CDR3 length: 15 amino acids. Germline V gene sequence: CDR1 MDHEN, CDR2 SYDVKM. The CDR3 protein is CASSPFDGSHYEQYF.